The 6 T cell receptor beta chains below were found in one sample sequenced in a study of T-cell reconstitution after alpha-beta-depleted transplantation in children. Unique molecular identifiers were incorporated during preparation of the TCRbeta library. TCRdb reprocessed the PCR reads with MiXCR, giving one entry per CDR3 protein. Of approximately 630,000 distinct CDR3 sequences detected, over 10% appear once; the ten largest clones hold 0.79%. The sequencing here drew on PBMCs, taken before TCRalphabeta/CD19-depleted stem cell transplant. The receptor set was obtained from a girl aged 2 to 10 with congenital amegakaryocytic thrombocytopenia, due to receive a stem cell transplant.

This clonotype was observed many times. The rearrangement links TRBV7-3 to TRBJ2-1; 12 nucleotides align to TRBD2. CDR1 and CDR2 (germline): SGHTA, FQGTGA. With V trimmed by 5 bases and J by 3 bases, 14 bases remained unmatched. There are 19 residues in the CDR3. CDR3 region: CASSPPYRLAGVVYNEQFF. Written as DNA, the CDR3 is TGTGCCAGCAGCCCTCCCTATCGACTAGCGGGAGTTGTCTACAATGAGCAGTTCTTC. The variable domain in full, completed from reference TRBV7-3 and TRBJ2-1, reads GAGVSQTPSNKVTEKGKYVELRCDPISGHTALYWYRQSLGQGPEFLIYFQGTGAADDSGLPNDRFFAVRPEGSVSTLKIQRTERGDSAVYLCASSPPYRLAGVVYNEQFFGPGTRLTVL.

This clonotype was seen only a few times. This sequence joins TRBV11-2 and TRBJ2-5; tentatively, D is TRBD2 (6 bases). The CDR3 covers 14 residues. Germline CDR1 and CDR2: SGHAT and FQNNGV. V lost 6 bases and J 4 bases, leaving 15 bases between the germline ends. DNA for the CDR3: TGTGCCAGCAGGACTGGGGCGCGGGGAGAGACCCAGTACTTC. This sequence encodes CASRTGARGETQYF.

The chain joins TRBV10-2 to TRBJ2-1, with 9 bases that match TRBD2. The CDR3 runs to 15 residues. V was clipped by 6 bases and J by 1 base; unmatched bases: 4. CDR1 WSHSY and CDR2 SAAADI come from the germline V gene. CDR3 sequence: CASRVAGVSYNEQFF. The CDR3 DNA sequence: TGCGCCAGCAGAGTAGCGGGAGTGTCCTACAATGAGCAGTTCTTC.

The chain combines TRBV3-1 with TRBJ2-1; no clear D. The CDR3 has 12 residues. CDR1 and CDR2 (germline): LGHDT, YNNKEL (reference sequence). With 1 base removed from V and 10 bases from J, the gap between germline ends came to 8 bases. In DNA, the CDR3 is TGTGCCAGCAGCCAAGTGGCATTCGAGCAGTTCTTC. Protein product: CASSQVAFEQFF.

This clonotype was counted ten times or more. The V gene is TRBV28, the J gene TRBJ1-2, with 7 bases that match TRBD1. Germline V CDR1 and CDR2: MDHEN, SYDVKM. The CDR3 runs to 15 residues. Germline trimming cut 6 bases from V and 2 bases from J; bases unmatched to any gene: 9. The CDR3 loop reads CASRKQGISNYGYTF. The CDR3 coding sequence is TGTGCCAGCAGAAAACAGGGGATTTCGAACTATGGCTACACCTTC.

CDR3 protein: CASSLRVAGVHYEQYF. In DNA form, the CDR3 reads TGTGCCAGCAGTTTAAGAGTAGCGGGGGTACACTACGAGCAGTACTTC. The V and J genes are TRBV12-3 or TRBV12-4 and TRBJ2-7; 9 positions agree with TRBD2. After removal of 2 bases from V and 3 bases from J, the junction contained 8 bases not matched to a gene. The CDR3 covers 16 residues.